This entry is about one T cell receptor (beta chain). The authors' processing: ImmunoSEQ only sent back junction sequences with no quality scores, so filtering was done differently. TCRdb's copy holds only in-frame clones and misses some; the assay was immunoSEQ multiplex PCR. The V and J calls and clone size were taken over from that table, and D and trimming were inferred from the DNA. The sample records roughly 500,000 clones, 70% to 80% being singletons. The source of the sample is a study of shared clonotypes between healthy human individuals. Trimming took off 2 bases at V and 8 bases at J, with 21 bases between the two ends. The CDR3 spans 16 residues. The V gene's germline CDR1 is LNHDA and CDR2 SQIVND (reference sequence).

Sequenced sample: PBMCs. The V gene is TRBV19, the J gene TRBJ1-2, with a possible D match to TRBD1 (5 bases). The TCR originated in a woman aged 35 to 49 in good health. Some clones in this sample may be carry-over from other donors' samples. This chain's CDR3 is CASSIPGFREQQGYTF. As DNA, the CDR3 is TGTGCCAGTAGTATACCCGGTTTCAGGGAACAACAAGGCTACACCTTC. The full variable domain, its missing parts supplied by reference TRBV19 and TRBJ1-2, is DGGITQSPKYLFRKEGQNVTLSCEQNLNHDAMYWYRQDPGQGLRLIYYSQIVNDFQKGDIAEGYSVSREKKESFPLTVTSAQKNPTAFYLCASSIPGFREQQGYTFGSGTRLTVV.